This note documents a single T cell receptor (beta chain) sequence. What it recognizes is unknown. The CDR3 covers 23 residues. Germline lookup yields CDR1 LGHDT and CDR2 YNNKEL (reference sequence). V lost 4 bases, J lost 4 bases, and 33 bases stayed unmatched. The data are from a study of T cell responses to AZD1222 COVID-19 vaccine. Measured with immunoSEQ multiplex PCR; TCRdb has only the in-frame clones, and not every one. The table lists around 100,000 clones, around nine tenths of them singletons, with 3.3% in the top ten. Study findings and constraints: The donors showed a predominance of white British ancestry and of females, with possible underestimation of clonal diversity. Seropositive status at baseline applied to only six AZD1222 recipients.

The receptor was isolated from an adult who received the MenACWY meningococcal vaccine as a control. The V and J genes are TRBV3-1 (or the pseudogene TRBV3-2) and TRBJ1-2, with 7 bases fitting TRBD1. The sample in question was peripheral blood, obtained 28 days after the second dose of the MenACWY control vaccine. The CDR3 loop reads CASSPRLSRTGGTDFFRRYGYTF. The DNA of the CDR3 is TGTGCCAGCAGCCCGCGATTATCACGGACGGGTGGGACAGACTTTTTTCGTCGCTATGGCTACACCTTC.